Listed below are T cell receptor beta chains from one sample, sequenced in a study of a mutant IDH1 vaccine in newly diagnosed glioma. The protocol was immunoSEQ multiplex PCR, while the TCRdb copy is restricted to in-frame clones and leaves out a portion. The table lists 45,000 to 55,000 clones, approximately 84% of them singletons. What these receptors recognize is not known. The sample consisted of PBMCs, taken from a glioma patient whose treatment included an IDH1 peptide vaccine. The receptors derive from a woman aged 30 to 39 with glioma. Some clones in this sample may be carry-over from other donors' samples. Each CDR3 is given with its conserved first and last residue. The order of the fields is D gene, V gene, clone size, J gene, CDR3 DNA, CDR3 protein. The D gene is left open where the match is weak. Not every row has a clone size; where given, it reads once, few, many or a size class.

>NA|TRBV23-1|NA|TRBJ1-1
TGCGCCAGCAGTCAAAACCCAGTTAACACTGAAGCTTTCTTT
CASSQNPVNTEAFF
>TRBD1|TRBV25-1|NA|TRBJ2-2
TGTGCCAGCAGTCCGGACAGGGGGCGCGGCACCGGGGAGCTGTTTTTT
CASSPDRGRGTGELFF
>NA|TRBV6-4|NA|TRBJ2-3
TGTGCCAGCAGTGATCACGCCGGACGACCCACAGATACGCAGTATTTT
CASSDHAGRPTDTQYF
>TRBD1|TRBV4-1|NA|TRBJ1-2
TGCGCCAGCAGCCAAATAGACAGGGGAGATGGCTACACCTTC
CASSQIDRGDGYTF
>NA|TRBV29-1|few|TRBJ1-1
TGCAGCGCGACCGAAGGAAGGGCTGAAGCTTTCTTT
CSATEGRAEAFF
>NA|TRBV7-2|NA|TRBJ2-1
TGTGCCAGCAGCTTTGAGGGGTTAGCGCAATCTGAGCAGTTCTTC
CASSFEGLAQSEQFF
>TRBD2|TRBV19|NA|TRBJ2-1
TGTGCCAGTCGTCTCACTAGCGGGAGCACCTACAATGAGCAGTTCTTC
CASRLTSGSTYNEQFF
>TRBD1|TRBV4-2|NA|TRBJ2-5
TGTGCCAGCAGCCAAGATTTACGAACAGGGGGCCGTCAAGAGACCCAGTACTTC
CASSQDLRTGGRQETQYF
>NA|TRBV27|once|TRBJ1-5
TGTGCCAGCAGGGGGAACCGACAGAGAGGTCAGCCCCAGCATTTT
CASRGNRQRGQPQHF
>NA|TRBV29-1|NA|TRBJ2-7
TGCAGCGCCGGGTATGGGGCCTACGAGCAGTACTTC
CSAGYGAYEQYF
>TRBD2|TRBV7-6|NA|TRBJ2-7
TGTGCCAGCAGCTCAAAAGCGGGAGTATCATACGAGCAGTACTTC
CASSSKAGVSYEQYF
>NA|TRBV27|NA|TRBJ1-4
TGTGCCAGCGGACACAGAGCAACTAATGAAAAACTGTTTTTT
CASGHRATNEKLFF
>TRBD1|TRBV29-1|NA|TRBJ2-5
TGCAGCGTTGAAACGGGTGTTAGGGGGCCCCAAGAGACCCAGTACTTC
CSVETGVRGPQETQYF
>NA|TRBV6-6|NA|TRBJ2-3
TGTGCCAGCACGTCCGCAGATACGCAGTATTTT
CASTSADTQYF
>TRBD1|TRBV9|once|TRBJ2-3
TGTGCCAGCAGCGAAGGGTGGACAGGGGGCGCGTCAGATACGCAGTATTTT
CASSEGWTGGASDTQYF
>TRBD2|TRBV7-6|NA|TRBJ2-1
TGTGCCAGCAGCGTAAGGCCAATTGGCGGGAGCTACAATGAGCAGTTCTTC
CASSVRPIGGSYNEQFF
>TRBD1|TRBV5-6|NA|TRBJ1-2
TGTGCCAGCAGCTTGGGGTTCCCAGGGGGAGGCTACACCTTC
CASSLGFPGGGYTF